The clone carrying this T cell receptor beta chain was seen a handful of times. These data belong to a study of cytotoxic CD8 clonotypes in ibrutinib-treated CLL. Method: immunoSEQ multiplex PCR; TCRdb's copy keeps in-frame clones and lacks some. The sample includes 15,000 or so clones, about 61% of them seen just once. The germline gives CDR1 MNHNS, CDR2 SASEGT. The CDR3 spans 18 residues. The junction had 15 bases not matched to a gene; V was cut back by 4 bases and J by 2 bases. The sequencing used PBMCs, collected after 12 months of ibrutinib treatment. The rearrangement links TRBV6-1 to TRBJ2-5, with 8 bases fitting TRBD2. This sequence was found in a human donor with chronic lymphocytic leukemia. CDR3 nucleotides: TGTGCCAGCAGTGTGGGTCTGGCGAGCGGGAGCCAACAAGAGACCCAGTACTTC. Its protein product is CASSVGLASGSQQETQYF.